This T cell receptor (beta chain) was captured by sequencing in a study of blood T cell repertoires in COVID-19. In the study overall: The United States, Italy and Spain supplied acute and convalescent COVID-19 samples.

Per the authors' pipeline: Scientists estimated how many nucleated cells there were by amplifying reference gene primers. Profiling relied on immunoSEQ multiplex PCR, and the TCRdb table lists in-frame clones only, not all of them. V and J calls and clone size are copied from that table; D and trimming were computed from the DNA. Of around 120,000 clones listed, 75% to 90% are singletons. CDR3 length: 12 amino acids. Germline lookup yields CDR1 SGDLS and CDR2 YYNGEE. Trimming took off 3 bases at V and 4 bases at J, with 7 bases between the two ends. This clone has a handful of counts. The sequence was obtained from a woman older than 75 with acute or convalescent COVID-19. Sequenced sample: peripheral blood. This chain uses TRBV9 with TRBJ1-2; TRBD1 is a possible D gene (5 bases). Written as DNA, the CDR3 is TGTGCCAGCAGCGGCGACAGCTATGGCTACACCTTC. Translation: CASSGDSYGYTF.